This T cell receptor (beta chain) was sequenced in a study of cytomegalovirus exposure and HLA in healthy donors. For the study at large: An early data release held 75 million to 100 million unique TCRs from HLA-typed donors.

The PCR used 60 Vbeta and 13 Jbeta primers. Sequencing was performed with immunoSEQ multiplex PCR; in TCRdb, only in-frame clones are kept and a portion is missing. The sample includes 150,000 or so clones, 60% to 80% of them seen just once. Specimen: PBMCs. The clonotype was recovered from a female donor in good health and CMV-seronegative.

The CDR3 protein is CASSRMWAVGSGQPQHF. The CDR3 nucleotides read TGCGCCAGCAGCCGCATGTGGGCCGTTGGAAGTGGTCAGCCCCAGCATTTT. The rearrangement uses TRBV4-1 and TRBJ1-5, with D unclear. The CDR3 extends over 17 amino acids. V lost 4 bases and J lost 6, with 22 bases in between. The germline V gene encodes CDR1 MGHRA and CDR2 YSYEKL.